This T cell receptor (beta chain) was sequenced during a study of T cells in Graves' hyperthyroidism and ophthalmopathy. General observations from the study: By a 13 V-J model, ophthalmopathy was set apart from stable hyperthyroidism. Appearing also in blood were most of the thyroid clonotypes expanded above 0.001.

Concerning this clonotype itself: Its antigen is not known.

It was RNA transcripts that yielded the amplified TCR beta CDR3 regions. RT-PCR in the first round (using the HTBI primer set) targeted the TCR CDR3. TCRdb reprocessed the multiplex PCR reads via MiXCR and lists one record per CDR3 protein. The table records over 500,000 distinct CDR3 sequences, 40% to 50% of them present only once. CDR1 and CDR2 (germline): ENHRY, SYGVKD. CDR3 length: 16 residues. V lost 2 bases and J lost 0; bases outside the gene matches: 4. Any patient presenting with uncontrolled infection, other autoimmune disease, pregnancy or lactation was left out. Each diagnosis was grounded in clinical symptoms, serum thyroxine and TRAb, thyroid ultrasound, and orbital computed tomography.

The sequence was obtained from an adult woman with Graves' disease, either hyperthyroidism or ophthalmopathy (not recorded which). The specimen sequenced was peripheral blood or thyroid tissue (not recorded which). This rearrangement joins TRBV10-3 to TRBJ1-5, with 7 bases aligning to TRBD1. CDR3 protein: CAISERGLYSNQPQHF. The CDR3 bases are TGTGCCATCAGTGAGAGGGGGCTCTATAGCAATCAGCCCCAGCATTTT.